The clone carrying this T cell receptor beta chain has only a few counts. Antigen: not known. The sample originates from a study of memory CD4+ T cells and cytomegalovirus serostatus. On the study more broadly: Donors were healthy Belgian adults, several CMV seropositive and fewer than 30 seronegative. General study results and limits: About 40% of the roughly 150 known CMV-associated TCRbeta sequences appeared in CD4+ memory. Suggested: most of the CMV-linked TCR signature lies in CD4+ memory cells.

Single viable CD3+CD4+CD8-CD45RO+ cells were sorted as the memory CD4+ T cells. The protocol was immunoSEQ multiplex PCR, while the TCRdb copy is restricted to in-frame clones and leaves out a portion. The sample lists some 41,000 clones; roughly 80% were seen once. The length of the CDR3 is 14 residues. The V and J ends lost 3 bases and 3 bases respectively, with 11 bases between them. Germline assignment: CDR1 SGHTA and CDR2 FQGNSA. Sequencing was carried out using memory CD4+ T cells from blood. This TCR derives from an adult in good health and CMV-seronegative. V usage is TRBV7-2 and J usage is TRBJ1-2; D gene ambiguous. CDR3: CASSLNSAYYGYTF. For the CDR3, the DNA is TGTGCCAGCAGCTTGAATTCGGCCTACTATGGCTACACCTTC.